The 26 T cell receptor beta chains presented below share a single source sample, sequenced in a study of blood T cell repertoires in COVID-19. Libraries were prepared by immunoSEQ multiplex PCR; TCRdb keeps only in-frame clonotypes and omits some of them. The sample includes around 80,000 clones, roughly 87% of them seen just once. Sequenced: peripheral blood. The origin of the receptors is a man older than 75 with acute or convalescent COVID-19.

This clone was observed once. The J gene is TRBJ1-4, the V gene TRBV6-6; D is unresolved. Trimming removed 5 bases at V and 0 bases at J, with 19 bases between. CDR1 and CDR2 (germline): MNHNY, SVGAGI (reference sequence). CDR3 size: 18 residues. For the CDR3, the DNA is TGTGCCAGCAGTCCACAGCCCGGGAAAGGAGCAACTAATGAAAAACTGTTTTTT. It specifies CASSPQPGKGATNEKLFF.

This clone was counted only a few times. The chain uses TRBV27 and TRBJ2-3; D perhaps matches TRBD1 (5 bases). The CDR3 contains 15 residues. V was shortened by 4 bases and J by 2 bases, with 13 bases between the two germline ends. The germline V gene encodes CDR1 MNHEY and CDR2 SMNVEV (reference sequence). The CDR3 protein is CASSSTGSYTDTQYF. DNA for the CDR3: TGTGCCAGCAGTTCCACAGGCTCCTACACAGATACGCAGTATTTT.

This chain links TRBV5-8 with TRBJ1-2; 7 nucleotides align to TRBD1. CDR1 is SGHTS and CDR2 is YDEGEE in the germline V gene. This CDR3 has 14 residues. Trimming cost V 0 bases and J 3 bases; bases outside gene matches: 2. This chain's CDR3 is CASSLGQGDYGYTF. The CDR3 nucleotides read TGTGCCAGCAGCTTGGGACAGGGCGACTATGGCTACACCTTC.

The chain employs TRBV6-1 and TRBJ1-1; D perhaps matches TRBD1 (5 bases). The CDR3 sequence is 16 residues long. Germline CDR1 MNHNS, CDR2 SASEGT. Trimming left V 2 bases short and J 4 bases short, with 17 bases between. CDR3 amino acids: CASSEWGVRGSTEAFF. The CDR3 DNA is TGTGCCAGCAGTGAATGGGGGGTGCGGGGGAGCACTGAAGCTTTCTTT.

This clone has just one count. The J gene is TRBJ1-1, the V gene TRBV14; D unresolved. Germline V gene sequence: CDR1 SGHDN, CDR2 FVKESK. This CDR3 comprises 13 residues. Trimming cost V 2 bases and J 5 bases, with 9 bases left between them. The CDR3 DNA follows: TGTGCCAGCAGCCAACAGAGGGAGACTGAAGCTTTCTTT. Protein product: CASSQQRETEAFF. Combining the CDR3 with reference TRBV14 and TRBJ1-1 gives the whole variable domain EAGVTQFPSHSVIEKGQTVTLRCDPISGHDNLYWYRRVMGKEIKFLLHFVKESKQDESGMPNNRFLAERTGGTYSTLKVQPAELEDSGVYFCASSQQRETEAFFGQGTRLTVV.

The CDR3 loop is CASSLEPGAPEAFF. The CDR3 DNA follows: TGTGCCAGCAGCTTAGAACCAGGGGCCCCTGAAGCTTTCTTT. The chain joins TRBV7-2 to TRBJ1-1; TRBD1 is a possible D gene (6 bases). Trimming removed 1 base from V and 6 bases from J, with 12 bases in between. This CDR3 region has 14 residues. Germline V gene data show CDR1 as SGHTA and CDR2 as FQGNSA.

The V and J genes are TRBV7-8 and TRBJ1-2; the D gene is possibly TRBD1 (5 bases). Between the trimmed V and J ends, which lost 5 bases and 2 bases, there was a span of 12 bases. The length of the CDR3 is 14 residues. CDR1 SGHVS and CDR2 FQNEAQ come from the germline V gene. CDR3 in DNA: TGTGCCAGCAGCGCTGACAGAGAGAACTATGGCTACACCTTC. Residues: CASSADRENYGYTF.

The chain joins TRBV5-1 to TRBJ2-5; 7 bases agree with TRBD2. CDR3 length: 15 amino acids. V shed 0 bases and J 2 bases; nucleotides not matched to a gene: 4. CDR1 SGHRS and CDR2 YFSETQ come from the germline V gene. CDR3 protein: CASSLERRGQETQYF. CDR3 DNA: TGCGCCAGCAGCTTGGAACGGCGGGGGCAAGAGACCCAGTACTTC.

This clone came up a few times. The chain is built from TRBV5-1 and TRBJ1-1, with 8 bases aligning to TRBD1. With 0 bases clipped from V and 2 bases from J, the junction kept 6 bases outside the gene matches. This CDR3 is built from 16 residues. Germline V gene data show CDR1 as SGHRS and CDR2 as YFSETQ. Written as DNA, the CDR3 is TGCGCCAGCAGCTTGGCCTCGGGACAGGATAACACTGAAGCTTTCTTT. This gives the protein CASSLASGQDNTEAFF.

The genes are TRBV3-1 (or the pseudogene TRBV3-2) and TRBJ1-4, with TRBD1 identical over 8 bases. Germline V CDR1 and CDR2: LGHDT, YNNKEL (reference sequence). This CDR3 has 16 amino acids. Trimming at V came to 5 bases and at J to 0 bases, leaving 5 bases not matched to a gene. The CDR3 protein is CASSFRQGTTNEKLFF. DNA for the CDR3: TGTGCCAGCAGCTTCCGACAGGGGACAACTAATGAAAAACTGTTTTTT.

The chain is built from TRBV7-9 and TRBJ1-3, with a weak D call TRBD1 (5 bases). The CDR3 is 14 residues long. Deletions cut 3 bases from V and 4 bases from J, with 10 bases between. In germline, CDR1 is SEHNR, CDR2 FQNEAQ (reference sequence). DNA for the CDR3: TGTGCCAGCAGCTTCGGGACTGCCGGAAACACCATATATTTT. Translation: CASSFGTAGNTIYF.

The chain employs TRBV19 and TRBJ1-5, with 7 bases that match TRBD1. This CDR3 has 14 amino acids. The junction had 6 bases not matched to a gene; V was cut back by 4 bases and J by 6 bases. Germline V CDR1 and CDR2: LNHDA, SQIVND (reference sequence). CDR3 sequence (DNA): TGTGCCAGTAGTACAGGGGGTAGGGGTCAGCCCCAGCATTTT. It yields the protein CASSTGGRGQPQHF.

The chain combines TRBV9 with TRBJ1-1, with D unresolved. The CDR3 is made up of 14 amino acids. The germline V and J ends were trimmed by 4 bases and 5 bases, with 15 bases remaining between them. From germline, CDR1 is SGDLS and CDR2 YYNGEE. In nucleotides, the CDR3 is TGTGCCAGCAGCCAAAATCCGGGAGGAACTGAAGCTTTCTTT. Residues: CASSQNPGGTEAFF. Drawing the rest from reference TRBV9 and TRBJ1-1, the complete variable domain is DSGVTQTPKHLITATGQRVTLRCSPRSGDLSVYWYQQSLDQGLQFLIQYYNGEERAKGNILERFSAQQFPDLHSELNLSSLELGDSALYFCASSQNPGGTEAFFGQGTRLTVV.

The chain combines TRBV6-5 with TRBJ1-5, with 7 bases identical to TRBD1. This CDR3 contains 15 residues. Germline V gene lookup returns CDR1 MNHEY and CDR2 SVGAGI. Trimming at V came to 6 bases and at J to 4 bases, leaving 9 bases not matched to a gene. The CDR3 reads CASRGGQVGNQPQHF. The CDR3 coding sequence is TGTGCCAGCAGGGGAGGACAGGTCGGTAATCAGCCCCAGCATTTT.

V is TRBV9 and J is TRBJ1-2; 8 bases align to TRBD1. The germline CDR1 and CDR2 sequences are SGDLS and YYNGEE. The CDR3 has 15 amino acids. V lost 4 bases and J lost 5; bases outside the gene matches: 10. This CDR3 is CASSPTIGQGYGYTF. The CDR3 DNA sequence: TGTGCCAGCAGCCCGACGATAGGACAGGGATATGGCTACACCTTC.

For the CDR3, the DNA is TGTGCCAGCAGCCTTCGGGATACGCAGTATTTT. It encodes CASSLRDTQYF. The chain couples TRBV3-1 (or the pseudogene TRBV3-2) to TRBJ2-3; D ambiguous. The germline gives CDR1 LGHDT, CDR2 YNNKEL (reference sequence). Trimming shortened V by 4 bases and J by 6 bases, and 5 bases separated the two germline ends. This CDR3 has 11 residues.

The chain joins TRBV14 to TRBJ1-1, with 8 bases identical to TRBD1. This CDR3 region has 15 residues. Germline CDR1 and CDR2: SGHDN and FVKESK. Trimming at V came to 4 bases and at J to 0 bases, leaving 4 bases not matched to a gene. The CDR3 DNA reads TGTGCCAGCAGCCGAAAGACAGGGGTGAACACTGAAGCTTTCTTT. Protein: CASSRKTGVNTEAFF. Filled out from reference TRBV14 and TRBJ1-1, the complete variable domain reads EAGVTQFPSHSVIEKGQTVTLRCDPISGHDNLYWYRRVMGKEIKFLLHFVKESKQDESGMPNNRFLAERTGGTYSTLKVQPAELEDSGVYFCASSRKTGVNTEAFFGQGTRLTVV.

This rearrangement joins TRBV10-1 to TRBJ1-2; possible D gene TRBD1, 5 bases. Trimming removed 0 bases at V and 4 bases at J, with 12 bases between. Germline V gene sequence: CDR1 WNHNN, CDR2 SYGVQD (reference sequence). This CDR3 comprises 15 residues. CDR3 sequence: CASSESIQDPYGYTF. The CDR3 DNA reads as TGCGCCAGCAGTGAGTCGATACAGGACCCCTATGGCTACACCTTC.

The chain's CDR3 is CATNGDRANYGYTF. The CDR3 DNA sequence: TGTGCCACCAACGGGGACAGAGCTAACTATGGCTACACCTTC. The chain couples TRBV24-1 to TRBJ1-2; 7 positions agree with TRBD1. V gave up 8 bases and J gave up 0 bases; unmatched junction bases: 5. Germline CDR1 is KGHDR and CDR2 is SFDVKD. This CDR3 spans 14 amino acids.

CDR3 nucleotide sequence: TGTGCCAGCAGCACGGACAGGGTATTAGGCTACACCTTC. Translated: CASSTDRVLGYTF. This chain links TRBV12-3 or TRBV12-4 with TRBJ1-2; TRBD1 agrees at 8 bases. V lost 6 bases to trimming and J lost 8 bases; unmatched junction nucleotides: 8. There are 13 residues in the CDR3.

A single count supports this clone. The chain couples TRBV18 to TRBJ1-2, with unresolved D. Germline V gene sequence: CDR1 KGHSH, CDR2 LQKENI. V was trimmed by 2 bases and J by 2 bases, leaving 12 bases between them. This CDR3 has 15 residues. CDR3 in DNA: TGTGCCAGCTCACCATTTTCTGGGGAGAACTATGGCTACACCTTC. Its protein is CASSPFSGENYGYTF.

The rearrangement joins TRBV5-1 to TRBJ1-2; D not certain. Germline lookup yields CDR1 SGHRS and CDR2 YFSETQ. The CDR3 runs to 14 residues. Trimming pared 4 bases from V and 2 bases from J, leaving 12 bases between. Written as DNA, the CDR3 is TGCGCCAGCAGCCCGGAAACAGCCAACTATGGCTACACCTTC. Protein product: CASSPETANYGYTF.

The chain couples TRBV5-4 to TRBJ2-1; 8 bases fit TRBD1. The germline CDR1 and CDR2 sequences are SGHNT and YYREEE (reference sequence). The J segment lost 1 base and the V segment lost 2 bases, leaving 5 bases of the junction unmatched. The CDR3 has 16 residues. The CDR3 sequence is CASSFAGTGSYNEQFF. CDR3 DNA: TGTGCCAGCAGCTTTGCCGGGACAGGATCCTACAATGAGCAGTTCTTC.

This rearrangement joins TRBV10-3 to TRBJ1-4, with D perhaps matching TRBD1 (6 bases). Deletions cut 2 bases from V and 8 bases from J, with 12 bases between. Germline V gene lookup returns CDR1 ENHRY and CDR2 SYGVKD. The CDR3 is made up of 14 amino acids. This CDR3 reads CAISEVRGGEKLFF. The CDR3 nucleotides are TGTGCCATCAGTGAGGTCAGGGGCGGAGAAAAACTGTTTTTT.

V is TRBV30 and J is TRBJ2-4; no reliable D call. Trimming took off 2 bases at V and 2 bases at J, with 7 bases between the two ends. The CDR3 runs 13 residues. From germline, CDR1 is GTSNPN and CDR2 SVGIG (reference sequence). Here the CDR3 reads CAWSLTPKNIQYF. The CDR3 DNA reads as TGTGCCTGGAGTCTCACACCCAAAAACATTCAGTACTTC.

The rearrangement uses TRBV3-1 (or the pseudogene TRBV3-2) and TRBJ2-7, with D perhaps TRBD1 (8 bases). Germline assignment: CDR1 LGHDT and CDR2 YNNKEL (reference sequence). The CDR3 is 19 amino acids. V dropped 4 bases and J dropped 4 bases, with 29 bases sitting between them. The CDR3 protein is CASSPRQGREAGPWYEQYF. The CDR3 DNA reads as TGTGCCAGCAGCCCCCGACAGGGGAGGGAAGCGGGCCCCTGGTACGAGCAGTACTTC.